The entry that follows covers one T cell receptor (beta chain) sequence. Its target is not known. The CDR3 does not end in the conserved phenylalanine or tryptophan, so this is likely a read error. Time point described: newly diagnosed GD, antithyroid drugs for less than 3 months. PBMC-extracted RNA yielded the TCR library. Construction of the TCR beta libraries employed iRepertoire HTBI primers in conjunction with Arm-PCR of CDR3 regions. One entry per CDR3 protein results from TCRdb running MiXCR on the multiplex PCR reads. This sample has a few hundred thousand distinct CDR3 sequences; around 13% occur once, and the top ten carry about a sixth. This record comes from a study of regulatory T cells in long-lasting Graves disease. Study information: The antithyroid drugs taken by newly diagnosed Graves' patients had been used for under 3 months. Study results and limitations: Newly diagnosed patients shared 1,000 or so public clonotypes; persistent patients shared around 2,800.

Germline V gene sequence: CDR1 SEHNR, CDR2 FQNEAQ (reference sequence). This CDR3 region has 15 residues. V lost 3 bases to trimming and J lost 5 bases, with 14 bases between them. These same data were also listed under a study on T cells in Graves' hyperthyroidism and ophthalmopathy. That study adds: Stable disease denoted Graves' hyperthyroidism without ophthalmopathy progression within 18 months. The primer set for the first-round RT-PCR of the TCR CDR3 was HTBI.

Source: peripheral blood mononuclear cells (PBMCs), taken at new diagnosis, from a patient treated with antithyroid drugs. The sequence derives from a woman aged 45-65 years with Graves disease. This chain joins TRBV7-9 and TRBJ2-1; D might be TRBD2 (6 bases). The CDR3 reads CASSLLRERNNEQFL. CDR3 DNA sequence: TGTGCCAGCAGCTTGTTACGGGAGAGGAACAATGAGCAGTTCCTC.